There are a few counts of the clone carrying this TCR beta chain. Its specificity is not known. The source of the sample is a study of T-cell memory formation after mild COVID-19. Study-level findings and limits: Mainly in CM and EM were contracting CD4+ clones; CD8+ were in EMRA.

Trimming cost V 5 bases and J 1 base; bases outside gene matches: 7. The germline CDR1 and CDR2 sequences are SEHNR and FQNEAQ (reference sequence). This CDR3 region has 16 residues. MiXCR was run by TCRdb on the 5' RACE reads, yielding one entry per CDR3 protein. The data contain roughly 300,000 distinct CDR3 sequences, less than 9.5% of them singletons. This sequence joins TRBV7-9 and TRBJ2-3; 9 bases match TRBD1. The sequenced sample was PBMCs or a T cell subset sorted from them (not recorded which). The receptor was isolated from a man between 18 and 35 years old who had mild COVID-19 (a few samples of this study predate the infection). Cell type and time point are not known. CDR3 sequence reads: CASSPTGGYGTDTQYF. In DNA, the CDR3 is TGTGCCAGCAGCCCCACAGGGGGCTATGGCACAGATACGCAGTATTTT.